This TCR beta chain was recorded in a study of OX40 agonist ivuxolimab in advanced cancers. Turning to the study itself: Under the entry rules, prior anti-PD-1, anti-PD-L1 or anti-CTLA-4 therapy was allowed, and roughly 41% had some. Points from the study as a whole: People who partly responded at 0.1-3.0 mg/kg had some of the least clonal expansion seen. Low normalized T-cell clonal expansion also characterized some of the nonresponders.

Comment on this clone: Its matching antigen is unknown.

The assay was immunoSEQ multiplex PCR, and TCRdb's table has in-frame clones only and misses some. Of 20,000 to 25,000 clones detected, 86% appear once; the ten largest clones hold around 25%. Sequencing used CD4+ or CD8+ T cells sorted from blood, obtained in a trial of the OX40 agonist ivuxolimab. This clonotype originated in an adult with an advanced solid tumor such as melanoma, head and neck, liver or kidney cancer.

CDR3 residues: CASSPDRRNTEAFF. The CDR3, as DNA: TGTGCCAGCAGTCCGGACAGAAGAAACACTGAAGCTTTCTTT. The chain carries TRBV28 and TRBJ1-1; possible D gene TRBD1, 6 bases. V was clipped by 5 bases and J by 2 bases, with 12 bases between them. Germline assignment: CDR1 MDHEN and CDR2 SYDVKM. The CDR3 loop spans 14 amino acids.